Listed below are T cell receptor beta chains from one sample, sequenced in a study of shared clonotypes between healthy human individuals. Measured with immunoSEQ multiplex PCR; TCRdb has only the in-frame clones, and not every one. The repertoire has about 1 million clones, around 74% of them found once; the top ten carry 1.2% to 1.5%. The sequenced sample consisted of memory CD4+ T cells sorted from blood. All receptors come from a man aged 18 to 29 in good health. Both conserved end residues are part of each CDR3. The D gene is left open where the match is weak. Not every row has a clone size; where given, it reads once, few, many or a size class.

-,TRBD1,TRBV27,TRBJ2-1,TGTGCCAGCACCCTGGGACAGGGCAGTGAGCAGTTCTTC,CASTLGQGSEQFF
-,-,TRBV2,TRBJ1-5,TGTGCCACCAAATTAGGCAATCAGCCCCAGCATTTT,CATKLGNQPQHF
many,-,TRBV5-4,TRBJ1-1,TGTGCCAGCAGCCCAACCGACATACTGAACACTGAAGCTTTCTTT,CASSPTDILNTEAFF
-,-,TRBV2,TRBJ2-4,TGTGCCAGCAGCGGGACTGGAGCCAAAAACATTCAGTACTTC,CASSGTGAKNIQYF
-,-,TRBV30,TRBJ2-1,TGTGCCTGGAGTGGGGGGCTAGTCTCCTCCTACAATGAGCAGTTCTTC,CAWSGGLVSSYNEQFF
few,TRBD1,TRBV6-5,TRBJ1-1,TGTGCCAGCAGTTCCCGACGACAGGGGCCCAACACTGAAGCTTTCTTT,CASSSRRQGPNTEAFF
-,TRBD1,TRBV28,TRBJ2-3,TGTGCCAGCAGTAACCCGACAGGGGGCACAGATACGCAGTATTTT,CASSNPTGGTDTQYF
-,-,TRBV21-1,TRBJ1-3,TGTGCCAGCGGGCAGGGCTATGGAAACACCATATATTTT,CASGQGYGNTIYF
few,-,TRBV10-1,TRBJ2-2,TGCGCCAGCAGTGAGTCTGGGCCCCCGCCCGGGGAGCTGTTTTTT,CASSESGPPPGELFF
-,TRBD2,TRBV2,TRBJ2-5,TGTGCCAGCCGGCGGGGGGCCCAAGAGACCCAGTACTTC,CASRRGAQETQYF
once,-,TRBV1,TRBJ1-1,TGCACCAGCAGGACAGGGGGCTTTTTAGCTTTCTTT,CTSRTGGFLAFF
once,TRBD1,TRBV7-3,TRBJ2-1,TGTGCCAGCAGCTCGGACTCGACAGGGGAGCAGTTCTTC,CASSSDSTGEQFF
-,-,TRBV6-6,TRBJ2-3,TGTGCCAGCAGGCCACAGGGAGCAGATACGCAGTATTTT,CASRPQGADTQYF
-,-,TRBV19,TRBJ1-1,TGTGCCAGTAGTCCCGACGGGGGGTGGACTGAAGCTTTCTTT,CASSPDGGWTEAFF
once,-,TRBV4-1,TRBJ1-1,TGCGCCAGCAGCCAAGAATTTGTACAGGGTCGCGTTGAAGCTTTCTTT,CASSQEFVQGRVEAFF
-,-,TRBV12-5,TRBJ2-7,TGTGCTAGTGGTTTGCACCCGCGGGCAGGGTTCTACGAGCAGTACTTC,CASGLHPRAGFYEQYF
-,TRBD1,TRBV6-5,TRBJ1-3,TGTGCCAGCAGTTTGACAGGGACAGGAAACACCATATATTTT,CASSLTGTGNTIYF
-,-,TRBV15,TRBJ1-5,TGTGCCACCAGCAGAGATCTAAGCGGGGACGGCCAGCCCCAGCATTTT,CATSRDLSGDGQPQHF
-,-,TRBV2,TRBJ2-5,TGTGCCAGCAGCGGAGTGGGAGAGACCCAGTACTTC,CASSGVGETQYF
many,-,TRBV15,TRBJ1-5,TGTGCCACCAGCCGGGACACCCAGATTAGGGCCCAGCATTTT,CATSRDTQIRAQHF
once,-,TRBV9,TRBJ1-3,TGTGCCAGCAGCGTAGGTCTTTCGAGCTCTGGAAACACCATATATTTT,CASSVGLSSSGNTIYF
once,-,TRBV15,TRBJ1-5,TGTGCCACCAGCTTCCCCGGAGGGGGACAGCCCCAGCATTTT,CATSFPGGGQPQHF
-,TRBD1,TRBV7-2,TRBJ1-1,TGTGCCAGCAGCGAAGGACAGGCGGACATGAACACTGAAGCTTTCTTT,CASSEGQADMNTEAFF
-,-,TRBV4-1,TRBJ2-1,TGCGCCAGCAGCCCACCAGCCGGACGGGGTGGTGCCTACAATGAGCAGTTCTTC,CASSPPAGRGGAYNEQFF
many,-,TRBV19,TRBJ1-5,TGTGCCAGTAGTGACGGGGCTGGCAATCAGCCCCAGCATTTT,CASSDGAGNQPQHF
-,TRBD1,TRBV7-2,TRBJ2-2,TGTGCCAGCAGCTGGGACAGGGGCTGGTACACCGGGGAGCTGTTTTTT,CASSWDRGWYTGELFF
-,-,TRBV5-1,TRBJ2-3,TGCGCCAGCAGCTTGGGAGGGAGGGGGATCAACACAGATACGCAGTATTTT,CASSLGGRGINTDTQYF
few,TRBD1,TRBV4-2,TRBJ2-7,TGTGCCAGCAGCCGTAATCCGGGACAGGGGAAGCACGAGCAGTACTTC,CASSRNPGQGKHEQYF
-,-,TRBV6-6,TRBJ2-3,TGTGCCAGCAGTTACCGAGGCGGCGCGACAGATACGCAGTATTTT,CASSYRGGATDTQYF
-,-,TRBV19,TRBJ1-4,TGTGCCAGTAGTATACGGGCCGAAAAACTGTTTTTT,CASSIRAEKLFF
-,TRBD2,TRBV2,TRBJ2-1,TGTGCCAGCAGTGAAGCGACTCGGGAGGGCGGGCAGTTCTTC,CASSEATREGGQFF
once,TRBD2,TRBV12-5,TRBJ2-2,TGTGCTAGTGGTTTCCTACCGGGACTAGCGGGGACGCTAAACACCGGGGAGCTGTTTTTT,CASGFLPGLAGTLNTGELFF
few,-,TRBV30,TRBJ1-4,TGTGCCTGGAGTCCAAGGGTGTTGGATGAAAAACTGTTTTTT,CAWSPRVLDEKLFF
-,-,TRBV6-1,TRBJ1-5,TGTGCCAGCAGTGAAGGGGGCGGCTTACGGCCCCAGCATTTT,CASSEGGGLRPQHF
-,-,TRBV5-1,TRBJ2-3,TGCGCCAGCAGCTCCCCCGGGGGCCCAAGGACCACAGATACGCAGTATTTT,CASSSPGGPRTTDTQYF
-,-,TRBV7-3,TRBJ2-2,TGTGCCAGCAGCCCCCTTGGAGGAGCGTCCTGGGGGGAGCTGTTTTTT,CASSPLGGASWGELFF
few,TRBD2,TRBV27,TRBJ2-1,TGTGCCAGCAGTTTGGGCGACAGGGGGTGGCTAGCGGGAGGGAGCTCCTACAATGAGCAGTTCTTC,CASSLGDRGWLAGGSSYNEQFF
once,TRBD2,TRBV28,TRBJ2-1,TGTGCCAGCAGTGACGGGACTAGCGTCTACAATGAGCAGTTCTTC,CASSDGTSVYNEQFF
-,-,TRBV5-6,TRBJ2-5,TGTGCCAGCACCTCCGAACCCGGGACAGAGACCCAGTACTTC,CASTSEPGTETQYF
once,TRBD2,TRBV7-8,TRBJ2-5,TGTGCCAGCAGCACCGGGACTAGCGGGAGCCTCAACTTC,CASSTGTSGSLNF
-,TRBD2,TRBV2,TRBJ2-5,TGTGCCAGCAGTGATTTTTTCTTATTAGCGGGATTGGAGACCCAGTACTTC,CASSDFFLLAGLETQYF
-,-,TRBV6-1,TRBJ2-2,TGTGCCAGCAGTGGCAACAGGGCTGGGGAGCTGTTTTTT,CASSGNRAGELFF
-,-,TRBV7-8,TRBJ2-1,TGTGCCAGCAGCCCACCAGCCCCAGAGCAGTTCTTC,CASSPPAPEQFF
-,TRBD2,TRBV30,TRBJ2-4,TGTGCCTGGAGTTCCCCGGGACTAAGCAGAGCCAAAAACATTCAGTACTTC,CAWSSPGLSRAKNIQYF
once,-,TRBV27,TRBJ1-4,TGTGCCAGCAGTTTAGGCGGGGGGGCTAATGAAAAACTGTTTTTT,CASSLGGGANEKLFF
-,-,TRBV10-3,TRBJ2-5,TGTGCCATCAGTGATTCCAGGGCCGAGACCCAGTACTTC,CAISDSRAETQYF
-,TRBD2,TRBV5-4,TRBJ2-3,TGTGCCAGCAGCTTGGCGTCTAGCGGGAGTTTGACAGATACGCAGTATTTT,CASSLASSGSLTDTQYF
-,-,TRBV7-9,TRBJ1-2,TGTGCCAGCAGCTTAAACACAGGAGGAGGCTACACCTTC,CASSLNTGGGYTF
few,-,TRBV6-5,TRBJ1-4,TGTGCCAGCAGCCGCACGGGACTCAGCAATGAAAAACTGTTTTTT,CASSRTGLSNEKLFF
-,TRBD2,TRBV5-1,TRBJ2-5,TGCGCCAGCAGCTCTCTAGCGGGCCGCCAAGAGACCCAGTACTTC,CASSSLAGRQETQYF
-,-,TRBV5-1,TRBJ2-1,TGCGCCAGCTCCCTAGCGTTCGATGAGCAGTTCTTC,CASSLAFDEQFF
-,TRBD1,TRBV5-1,TRBJ1-1,TGCGCCAGCAGCCCAGGGGACAGACCCAACACTGAAGCTTTCTTT,CASSPGDRPNTEAFF
few,-,TRBV5-6,TRBJ1-1,TGTGCCAGCAGCTCACCCCGAAGGCAGGGCGTGAACACTGAAGCTTTCTTT,CASSSPRRQGVNTEAFF
-,TRBD2,TRBV11-3,TRBJ2-2,TGTGCCAGCAGCCTCTATAGCGGGAAGGACACCGGGGAGCTGTTTTTT,CASSLYSGKDTGELFF
-,TRBD1,TRBV4-1,TRBJ2-2,TGCGCCAGCAGCCGGTTCAGGGGGCCCGGGGAGCTGTTTTTT,CASSRFRGPGELFF
-,-,TRBV5-1,TRBJ2-5,TGCGCCAGCAGCTTGTTAGGGGGGATACAAGAGACCCAGTACTTC,CASSLLGGIQETQYF
-,-,TRBV4-1,TRBJ1-5,TGCGCCAGCAGCCCTACCGCCGATAAGGAGAGCAATCAGCCCCAGCATTTT,CASSPTADKESNQPQHF
-,-,TRBV2,TRBJ1-6,TGTGCCAGCAGTCAACCTCAGGGCCAGAATTCACCCCTCCACTTT,CASSQPQGQNSPLHF